Each of the 27 T cell receptor delta chains below was sequenced from the same sample in a study of Vδ1+ human thymocytes (dated by TCRdb to the late 2010s). Their antigen targets remain unknown. The study at large found these results: Thymic TRG and TRD repertoires appeared highly polyclonal with Gaussian CDR3 length distributions, unlike oligoclonal peripheral blood repertoires.

TCRdb lists the instrument as Illumina MiSeq. RNA was extracted with the RNeasy mini kit and reverse transcribed using Superscript III. CDR3 amplicons were generated by multiplex PCR with pooled V-gene forward primers and a constant-region reverse primer carrying Illumina adaptor overhangs. TCRdb recomputed clones from the public reads with CATT; identical DNA rows were then combined. The sample profile shows about 75,000 delta-chain clones; around 32% of them were found once. The ten top clones hold over 0.2% of the sample. The sequenced material came from Vdelta1+ gamma-delta thymocytes from the thymus. This specimen's cell subset or site label, per the study, means: FACS-sorted CD3+ TCRalphabeta- TCRVdelta1+ TCRVdelta2- thymocytes. These receptor sequences come from a boy under two years old who had congenital heart surgery.

This clone came up a few times. The rearrangement links TRDV1 to TRDJ1; the match to TRDD3 covers 9 bases. Per the germline V gene, CDR1 is TSWWSYY and CDR2 is QGS. Trimming at V came to 3 bases and at J to 0 bases, leaving 14 bases not matched to a gene. The length of the CDR3 is 19 residues. DNA of the CDR3: TGTGCTCTTGGGGATATCTCTTGGGTACTGGGGGAGAACACCGATAAACTCATCTTT. The encoded protein is CALGDISWVLGENTDKLIF.

There are a few counts of this clone. This rearrangement joins TRDV1 to TRDJ1, with a tentative D call TRDD3 (6 bases). V was clipped by 3 bases and J by 2 bases, with 25 bases between them. The CDR3 contains 19 residues. CDR1 is TSWWSYY and CDR2 is QGS in the germline V gene. CDR3 protein: CALGEGHYGTWGKTDKLIF. The CDR3, as DNA: TGTGCTCTTGGGGAGGGGCACTACGGCACCTGGGGTAAAACCGATAAACTCATCTTT.

The genes are TRDV1 and TRDJ1; tentative D call: TRDD3 (5 bases). The CDR3 is 12 residues long. CDR1 is TSWWSYY, CDR2 QGS, per germline. V lost 2 bases to trimming and J lost 8 bases, with 9 bases between them. Here the CDR3 reads CALGEGWAKLIF. The CDR3 DNA reads TGTGCTCTTGGGGAAGGCTGGGCCAAACTCATCTTT.

V gene TRDV1 combines with J gene TRDJ1; 9 positions match TRDD3. This CDR3 contains 18 residues. Germline V CDR1 and CDR2: TSWWSYY, QGS. V lost 4 bases to trimming and J lost 5 bases; unmatched junction nucleotides: 17. CDR3: CALGVLLARPGGWDKLIF. The DNA of the CDR3 is TGTGCTCTTGGGGTCCTCCTTGCTAGGCCTGGGGGATGGGATAAACTCATCTTT.

The V gene is TRDV1, the J gene TRDJ1, with TRDD3 as a possible D gene (6 bases). Germline V gene lookup returns CDR1 TSWWSYY and CDR2 QGS. This CDR3 is built from 18 residues. Trimming stripped 1 base from V and 1 base from J, with 19 bases between. The CDR3 DNA reads TGTGCTCTTGGGGAACCGAAAGATACGATAGTTTCCACCGATAAACTCATCTTT. Encoded protein: CALGEPKDTIVSTDKLIF.

This clone was detected a few times. The chain is built from TRDV1 and TRDJ1; 9 bases line up with TRDD3. Germline V gene sequence: CDR1 TSWWSYY, CDR2 QGS. J gave up 0 bases and V 3 bases, and 5 bases lay outside the gene matches. The CDR3 contains 16 residues. In DNA form, the CDR3 reads TGTGCTCTTGGGGATCGTACTGGGGGAAACACCGATAAACTCATCTTT. It translates to CALGDRTGGNTDKLIF.

The chain links TRDV1 to TRDJ1; TRDD2 or TRDD3 may be the D gene (5 bases each). CDR1 is TSWWSYY, CDR2 QGS, per germline. Trimming left V 1 base short and J 2 bases short, with 26 bases between. CDR3 length: 20 amino acids. Written as DNA, the CDR3 is TGTGCTCTTGGGGAACGCTTCCCCACCAGCCCCATCCGGGGGACCGATAAACTCATCTTT. This translates into CALGERFPTSPIRGTDKLIF.

J is TRDJ1 and V is TRDV1, with TRDD3 matching over 8 bases. The CDR3 extends over 15 amino acids. The V gene end was trimmed by 1 base and the J gene end by 0 bases; junction bases not matched to a gene: 1. Germline V gives CDR1 TSWWSYY, CDR2 QGS. CDR3 bases: TGTGCTCTTGGGGAACACTGGGGGTACACCGATAAACTCATCTTT. This encodes CALGEHWGYTDKLIF.

This clone came up many times. Additional DNA sequences in this sample encode the identical CDR3. The chain is built from TRDV2 and TRDJ1; 11 nucleotides align to TRDD3. The CDR3 extends over 13 amino acids. Germline V gene lookup returns CDR1 GEAIGNYY and CDR2 EKD. The V gene end was trimmed by 5 bases and the J gene end by 3 bases; junction bases not matched to a gene: 1. This CDR3 reads CACAGGYPDKLIF. The CDR3 nucleotides are TGTGCCTGTGCTGGGGGATACCCCGATAAACTCATCTTT.

The table lists this clone with a few counts. This rearrangement joins TRDV2 to TRDJ1, with 7 bases lining up with TRDD3. Germline CDR1 reads GEAIGNYY; CDR2 reads EKD. With V trimmed by 4 bases and J by 0 bases, 10 bases remained unmatched. The CDR3 covers 16 residues. The CDR3 loop reads CACEVGGGRYTDKLIF. Written as DNA, the CDR3 is TGTGCCTGTGAAGTAGGTGGGGGAAGGTACACCGATAAACTCATCTTT.

The V and J genes are TRDV1 and TRDJ1; D not resolved. In germline, CDR1 is TSWWSYY, CDR2 QGS. CDR3 size: 22 residues. V dropped 3 bases and J dropped 0 bases, with 32 bases sitting between them. Here the CDR3 DNA reads TGTGCTCTTGGGGACCACCGTCGGATTCTAAGGGCAGACGGGGTGTACACCGATAAACTCATCTTT. It yields the protein CALGDHRRILRADGVYTDKLIF.

In this sample, this clone turned up a few times. The J gene is TRDJ1, the V gene TRDV1; 7 bases are a match to TRDD2. The junction had 19 bases not matched to a gene; V was cut back by 5 bases and J by 7 bases. This CDR3 is built from 17 residues. The germline V gene encodes CDR1 TSWWSYY and CDR2 QGS. For the CDR3, the DNA is TGTGCTCTTGGGTTACGCCTTCCTTTTTGGGTGGGCAGTAAACTCATCTTT. Translating it yields CALGLRLPFWVGSKLIF.

This sequence joins TRDV1 and TRDJ1; possible D gene TRDD2, 5 bases. Germline loops: CDR1 TSWWSYY, CDR2 QGS. Trimming shortened V by 5 bases and J by 7 bases, and 20 bases separated the two germline ends. CDR3 length equals 15 residues. The CDR3 is CALGPLPLQGSKLIF. DNA of the CDR3: TGTGCTCTTGGGCCGCTTCCCCTACAAGGGTCTAAACTCATCTTT.

The chain employs TRDV1 and TRDJ1, with 7 bases that match TRDD3. V trimming: 0 bases; J trimming: 0 bases; junction bases outside the gene matches: 16. CDR1 and CDR2 from the germline V gene are TSWWSYY and QGS. There are 20 residues in the CDR3. The CDR3: CALGELAQALLGINTDKLIF. Written as DNA, the CDR3 is TGTGCTCTTGGGGAACTCGCTCAGGCCTTACTGGGGATTAACACCGATAAACTCATCTTT.

This clone was observed a handful of times. The V and J genes are TRDV1 and TRDJ1; 9 nucleotides line up with TRDD2. The germline V gene has CDR1 TSWWSYY and CDR2 QGS. This CDR3 is 23 amino acids long. The J segment lost 0 bases and the V segment lost 0 bases, leaving 23 bases of the junction unmatched. CDR3 nucleotides: TGTGCTCTTGGGGAACTAGTTCCTGGCCTTCCTACGAACTGGGAAGGTTACACCGATAAACTCATCTTT. Protein product: CALGELVPGLPTNWEGYTDKLIF.

This clone was seen only a few times. The rearrangement links TRDV1 to TRDJ1; TRDD3 matches at 8 bases. The germline CDR1 and CDR2 sequences are TSWWSYY and QGS. This CDR3 has 22 residues. Trimming at V came to 3 bases and at J to 0 bases, leaving 24 bases not matched to a gene. The CDR3 DNA is TGTGCTCTTGGGGATCGACTACGTTCATTTGCTGGGGGACCTCATTACACCGATAAACTCATCTTT. Its translation is CALGDRLRSFAGGPHYTDKLIF.

In its sample, this clone was seen a few times. The chain carries TRDV1 and TRDJ1; no clear D gene. The germline V gene has CDR1 TSWWSYY and CDR2 QGS. Deletions cut 2 bases from V and 3 bases from J, with 13 bases between. There are 15 residues in the CDR3. The CDR3 protein is CALGECYLPADKLIF. The CDR3 DNA reads TGTGCTCTTGGGGAATGTTACCTCCCGGCCGATAAACTCATCTTT.

This clone was observed a single time. V usage is TRDV1 and J usage is TRDJ1; TRDD3 agrees at 10 bases. The junction had 11 bases not matched to a gene; V was cut back by 4 bases and J by 0 bases. The CDR3 loop spans 18 amino acids. The germline CDR1 and CDR2 sequences are TSWWSYY and QGS. CDR3 loop: CALGGTSGDTVYTDKLIF. The CDR3 DNA follows: TGTGCTCTTGGGGGTACTTCGGGGGATACGGTGTACACCGATAAACTCATCTTT.

There are a few counts of this clone. The rearrangement links TRDV1 to TRDJ1, with D possibly being TRDD3 (6 bases). The CDR3 has 19 amino acids. Trimming left V 2 bases short and J 3 bases short, with 25 bases between. Germline CDR1 TSWWSYY, CDR2 QGS. CDR3 coding DNA: TGTGCTCTTGGGGAAGGAGTTTGGCGTCGGACTGGGATCGCCGATAAACTCATCTTT. It encodes CALGEGVWRRTGIADKLIF.

The J gene is TRDJ1, the V gene TRDV1; perhaps TRDD3 as D (10 bases). Germline V gene lookup returns CDR1 TSWWSYY and CDR2 QGS. This CDR3 contains 22 residues. The V gene lost 4 bases and the J gene lost 2 bases, with 35 bases spanning the gap. Here the CDR3 reads CALGGSPSYVIWGIIRTDKLIF. CDR3 nucleotides: TGTGCTCTTGGGGGGTCGCCTTCCTACGTCATCTGGGGGATAATCCGGACCGATAAACTCATCTTT.

The V and J genes are TRDV1 and TRDJ1; 13 bases agree with TRDD3. The CDR3 runs to 33 residues. The trim removed 2 bases at V and 0 bases at J, leaving 51 bases unmatched. Germline V gene sequence: CDR1 TSWWSYY, CDR2 QGS. The DNA of the CDR3 is TGTGCTCTTGGGGAAATACTTGTCCCCGTTTCCTCGTCCTTACGTGGGGGCGAACCTTACTGGGGGATACGCGTACAGTACACCGATAAACTCATCTTT. Encoded protein: CALGEILVPVSSSLRGGEPYWGIRVQYTDKLIF.

The V gene is TRDV1, the J gene TRDJ1; D uncertain. The CDR3 loop spans 19 amino acids. The ends were cut back, 0 bases at V and 0 bases at J, with 20 bases in the middle. Germline-derived CDR1 and CDR2 are TSWWSYY and QGS. In DNA form, the CDR3 reads TGTGCTCTTGGGGAACTTACTTTTGTTCCCAATCGGTACACCGATAAACTCATCTTT. Translated, it gives CALGELTFVPNRYTDKLIF.

J is TRDJ1 and V is TRDV1, with TRDD2 matching 7 bases. The CDR3 is 15 residues long. Per the germline V gene, CDR1 is TSWWSYY and CDR2 is QGS. The V gene end was trimmed by 2 bases and the J gene end by 7 bases; junction bases not matched to a gene: 10. The CDR3 bases are TGTGCTCTTGGGGAAACTTCCTATTATGTCGGTAAACTCATCTTT. This sequence encodes CALGETSYYVGKLIF.

V is TRDV1 and J is TRDJ1, with 9 bases fitting TRDD3. Germline values: CDR1 TSWWSYY, CDR2 QGS. This CDR3 has 24 residues. The J segment lost 0 bases and the V segment lost 2 bases, leaving 28 bases of the junction unmatched. CDR3 protein: CALGEVPLPSPTGGTGVYTDKLIF. CDR3 nucleotide sequence: TGTGCTCTTGGGGAAGTTCCCCTGCCTTCCCCCACTGGGGGAACAGGGGTGTACACCGATAAACTCATCTTT.

This chain connects TRDV1 to TRDJ1; 8 nucleotides agree with TRDD3. The CDR3 sequence is 19 residues long. Germline CDR1 reads TSWWSYY; CDR2 reads QGS. The V and J ends lost 0 bases and 0 bases, in that order; junction bases with no gene match: 12. In DNA, the CDR3 is TGTGCTCTTGGGGAACTTTTCCCTACACTGGGGGTTTACACCGATAAACTCATCTTT. Amino acid sequence: CALGELFPTLGVYTDKLIF.

This clone was seen a handful of times. The chain recombines TRDV1 with TRDJ1; tentatively, D is TRDD2 (5 bases). The V end was cut by 3 bases, the J end by 7 bases, with 27 bases between. The CDR3 is 18 amino acids. The germline V gene encodes CDR1 TSWWSYY and CDR2 QGS. The CDR3 loop reads CALGDPILYRRGVGKLIF. The CDR3 DNA reads TGTGCTCTTGGGGACCCAATCCTATACCGTCGCGGGGTGGGTAAACTCATCTTT.

This clone was detected a few times. The rearrangement links TRDV1 to TRDJ1, with 9 bases identical to TRDD3. CDR3 length equals 22 residues. Germline lookup yields CDR1 TSWWSYY and CDR2 QGS. Trimming at V came to 1 base and at J to 0 bases, leaving 21 bases not matched to a gene. As DNA, the CDR3 is TGTGCTCTTGGGGAACCTAAGTTCCGTACTGGGGGAGGATCCCCGTACACCGATAAACTCATCTTT. Translating gives CALGEPKFRTGGGSPYTDKLIF.